This record looks at one TCR beta chain sequence and its context. Germline CDR1 is WSHSY and CDR2 is SAAADI. The CDR3 has 15 amino acids. V was cut by 3 bases and J by 9 bases, with 15 bases left in between. Assay used: immunoSEQ multiplex PCR; TCRdb lists only in-frame clones, some missing. In the table there are roughly 74,000 clones, around 94% of which are singletons. The data originate from a study of control samples from healthy donors and cancer patients. The TCR comes from a woman between 18 and 29 years old in good health. This sequence joins TRBV10-2 and TRBJ1-6; tentative D call: TRBD1 (6 bases). The sample consisted of blood. The CDR3 sequence: CASSEVQGFRSPLHF. The CDR3 DNA reads TGCGCCAGCAGTGAAGTACAGGGTTTCCGTTCACCCCTCCACTTT.